Listed below are T cell receptor beta chains from one sample, sequenced in a study of shared clonotypes between healthy human individuals. The protocol was immunoSEQ multiplex PCR, while the TCRdb copy is restricted to in-frame clones and leaves out a portion. The data hold a few million clones, with more than 90% observed a single time. Sequenced sample: naive CD4+ T cells sorted from blood. The receptors here all came from a young man in good health. The CDR3 runs from the conserved cysteine through the conserved F or W.

j_call,v_call,cdr3_length,cdr3_aa
TRBJ1-2,TRBV29-1,16,CSCRSPGTAGNYGYTF
TRBJ2-2,TRBV27,15,CASSPLSGNTGELFF
TRBJ2-5,TRBV2,10,CASSEQTQYF
TRBJ2-3,TRBV5-1,13,CASSLTGSDTQYF
TRBJ1-5,TRBV28,15,CASSLGTGLNQPQHF
TRBJ2-3,TRBV6-1,20,CASSDTGARWERESADTQYF
TRBJ1-6,TRBV13,16,CASSLEGPGINSPLHF
TRBJ1-3,TRBV9,14,CASSVQGSGNTIYF
TRBJ1-2,TRBV4-2,13,CASSLDAGSGYTF
TRBJ2-3,TRBV27,15,CATRQIRGFPDTQYF
TRBJ2-2,TRBV7-3,11,CASSGDGELFF
TRBJ1-1,TRBV5-6,14,CASSPRRTNTEAFF
TRBJ2-1,TRBV7-6,14,CASSLEQPYIEQFF
TRBJ1-1,TRBV5-1,16,CASSHRDKGDRGEAFF
TRBJ2-1,TRBV2,13,CASSEANGPGQFF
TRBJ2-4,TRBV5-1,16,CASSLVTGVGKNIQYF
TRBJ2-3,TRBV5-4,15,CASSSYSGGADTQYF
TRBJ2-7,TRBV28,15,CASSLLEGKGRDSHF
TRBJ2-5,TRBV6-6,16,CASSYPLTGNQETQYF
TRBJ2-5,TRBV19,13,CASSVNRGETQYF
TRBJ2-2,TRBV7-9,15,CASSRDTTNTGELFF
TRBJ2-3,TRBV6-6,16,CASRTTSGGATDTQYF
TRBJ2-6,TRBV5-1,18,CASSSKGQVSSGANVLTF
TRBJ2-7,TRBV5-1,14,CASRLTSNNYEQYF
TRBJ1-1,TRBV13,15,CASSSTTGFRTEAFF
TRBJ1-2,TRBV6-5,16,CASSYVWTGQGYGYTF
TRBJ1-6,TRBV27,14,CASSLEGRNSPLHF
TRBJ2-1,TRBV7-6,12,CASSLAYSEQFF
TRBJ1-1,TRBV30,15,CAWSVLSGLNTEAFF
TRBJ2-7,TRBV5-1,13,CASSGTVTYEQYF
TRBJ2-3,TRBV30,11,CAPGGSNTQYF
TRBJ2-3,TRBV11-2,17,CASSSGLAGVVTDTQYF
TRBJ1-2,TRBV30,13,CAFRGEQYYGYTF
TRBJ1-4,TRBV9,14,CASSVAPNEEKLFF
TRBJ2-2,TRBV16,14,CASSPHREAGELFF
TRBJ2-3,TRBV14,12,CASSLSSDTQYF
TRBJ1-5,TRBV4-2,18,CASSQAHRGAGGNQPQHF
TRBJ2-3,TRBV18,15,CASSPSGQDTDTQYF
TRBJ1-3,TRBV19,14,CASNPLSSGNTIYF
TRBJ1-2,TRBV19,13,CASSIADRYGYTF
TRBJ1-2,TRBV6-5,16,CASSYVTPGTGDGYTF
TRBJ2-4,TRBV7-8,17,CASSYRTDPGGKNIQYF
TRBJ1-2,TRBV5-4,12,CASSLPGYGYTF